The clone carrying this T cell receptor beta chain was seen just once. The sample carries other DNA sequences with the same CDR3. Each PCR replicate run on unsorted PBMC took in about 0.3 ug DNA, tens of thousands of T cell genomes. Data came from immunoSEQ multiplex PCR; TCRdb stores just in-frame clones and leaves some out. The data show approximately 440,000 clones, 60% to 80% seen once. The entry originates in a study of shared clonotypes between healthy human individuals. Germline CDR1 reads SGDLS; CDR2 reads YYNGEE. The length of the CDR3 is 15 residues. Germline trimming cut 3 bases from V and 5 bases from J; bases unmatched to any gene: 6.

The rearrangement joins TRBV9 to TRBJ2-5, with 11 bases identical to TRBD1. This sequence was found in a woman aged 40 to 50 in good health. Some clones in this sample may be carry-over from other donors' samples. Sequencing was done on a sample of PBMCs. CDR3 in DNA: TGTGCCAGCAGCGCCGGACAGGGGGCTTGGGAGACCCAGTACTTC. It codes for CASSAGQGAWETQYF.